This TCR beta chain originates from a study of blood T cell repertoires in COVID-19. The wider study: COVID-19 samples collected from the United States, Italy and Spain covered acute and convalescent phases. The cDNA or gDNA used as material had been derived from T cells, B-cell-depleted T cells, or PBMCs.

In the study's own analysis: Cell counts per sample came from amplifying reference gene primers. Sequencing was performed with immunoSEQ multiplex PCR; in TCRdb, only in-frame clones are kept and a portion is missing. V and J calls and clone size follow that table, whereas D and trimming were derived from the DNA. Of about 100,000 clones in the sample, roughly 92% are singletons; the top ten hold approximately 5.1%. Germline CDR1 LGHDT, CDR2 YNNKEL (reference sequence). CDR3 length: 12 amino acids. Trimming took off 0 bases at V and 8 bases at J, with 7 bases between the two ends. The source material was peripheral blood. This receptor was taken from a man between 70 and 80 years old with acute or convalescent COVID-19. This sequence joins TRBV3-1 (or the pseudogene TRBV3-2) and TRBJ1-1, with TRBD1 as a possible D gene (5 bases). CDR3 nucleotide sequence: TGTGCCAGCAGCCAAGATTACAGGGAAGCTTTCTTT. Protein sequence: CASSQDYREAFF.